A selection of T cell receptor beta chains follows, all from one sample in a study of long-term antiretroviral therapy in people with HIV. Repertoires were generated with immunoSEQ multiplex PCR, while TCRdb's copy carries only in-frame clones and drops some. The sample lists 20,000 to 25,000 clones; 76% were seen once. The sequences come from unsorted PBMCs, collected 1.7 to 1.8 years before starting antiretroviral therapy. All receptors come from a woman between 35 and 50 years old with HIV. Both conserved end residues are part of each CDR3. D genes are given only for firm matches. Where a row states a size, it is once, few, many or the class of an expanded clone; other rows omit it.

TRBJ1-2 | TRBD1 | few | TRBV19 | CASSMGTVTNYGYTF | TGTGCCAGTAGTATGGGGACAGTCACTAACTATGGCTACACCTTC
TRBJ1-1 | TRBD1 | once | TRBV6-1 | CASSKDRGGTEAFF | TGTGCCAGCAGTAAAGACAGGGGGGGGACTGAAGCTTTCTTT
TRBJ2-6 | TRBD1 | - | TRBV19 | CASSPRLGGPDSGANVLTF | TGTGCCAGTTCCCCCCGTCTAGGGGGCCCTGACTCTGGGGCCAACGTCCTGACTTTC
TRBJ1-5 | - | - | TRBV27 | CASSLLGNQPQHF | TGTGCCAGCAGTTTACTGGGGAATCAGCCCCAGCATTTT
TRBJ2-3 | - | once | TRBV27 | CASSSWTGADTQYF | TGTGCCAGCAGTTCTTGGACCGGGGCGGATACGCAGTATTTT
TRBJ1-5 | - | - | TRBV28 | CASNPYRLGPQHF | TGTGCCAGCAACCCCTACAGGCTGGGGCCCCAGCATTTT
TRBJ1-2 | - | - | TRBV6-5 | CASTRSGLGAEGYTF | TGTGCCAGCACCCGTTCGGGATTAGGGGCGGAAGGCTACACCTTC
TRBJ2-1 | TRBD1 | - | TRBV30 | CAWDRDDYNEQFF | TGTGCCTGGGACAGGGACGACTACAATGAGCAGTTCTTC
TRBJ2-5 | TRBD1 | - | TRBV10-2 | CASRYFDRGKETQYF | TGCGCCAGCAGATACTTCGACAGGGGGAAAGAGACCCAGTACTTC
TRBJ1-5 | - | once | TRBV15 | CATSRVSEPQHF | TGTGCCACCAGCAGAGTTTCGGAGCCCCAGCATTTT
TRBJ2-1 | TRBD2 | few | TRBV11-3 | CASSLTSGSYNEQFF | TGTGCCAGCAGCTTAACTAGCGGGAGTTACAATGAGCAGTTCTTC
TRBJ1-2 | - | - | TRBV7-9 | CASSLLYGYTF | TGTGCCAGCAGCTTATTGTATGGCTACACCTTC
TRBJ1-6 | - | - | TRBV4-3 | CASSQDRGGSVPLHF | TGCGCCAGCAGCCAAGATCGCGGGGGCTCGGTGCCCCTCCACTTT
TRBJ2-1 | - | few | TRBV2 | CASGARGNYNEQFF | TGTGCCAGCGGCGCGAGGGGAAACTACAATGAGCAGTTCTTC
TRBJ2-2 | - | - | TRBV7-9 | CASPGGTGELFF | TGTGCCAGCCCTGGGGGCACCGGGGAGCTGTTTTTT
TRBJ2-1 | - | once | TRBV5-1 | CASSRRAAEQFF | TGCGCCAGCAGCCGGAGGGCAGCTGAGCAGTTCTTC
TRBJ2-2 | - | few | TRBV5-1 | CASSLEGNTGELFF | TGCGCCAGCAGCTTGGAGGGGAACACCGGGGAGCTGTTTTTT
TRBJ2-7 | TRBD1 | once | TRBV29-1 | CSVRAGTGTYEQYF | TGCAGCGTTCGTGCCGGGACAGGAACCTACGAGCAGTACTTC
TRBJ2-7 | - | - | TRBV29-1 | CSVELPGAYEQYF | TGCAGCGTTGAACTCCCAGGGGCCTACGAGCAGTACTTC
TRBJ2-4 | - | - | TRBV5-4 | CASSLAEGVRYF | TGTGCCAGCAGCTTGGCGGAGGGAGTTAGGTACTTC
TRBJ1-4 | - | medium-sized | TRBV19 | CASSIDEKLFF | TGTGCCAGTAGTATCGATGAAAAACTGTTTTTT
TRBJ2-3 | - | - | TRBV27 | CASSYIGDPADTQYF | TGTGCCAGCAGTTACATAGGGGACCCCGCGGATACGCAGTATTTT
TRBJ2-1 | - | - | TRBV19 | CASSYAGNEQFF | TGTGCCAGTAGTTATGCAGGGAATGAGCAGTTCTTC
TRBJ1-1 | - | once | TRBV7-6 | CASSLMGGAVNTEAFF | TGTGCCAGCAGCTTAATGGGGGGGGCTGTAAACACTGAAGCTTTCTTT
TRBJ2-7 | TRBD2 | few | TRBV30 | CAWSRTSFHEQYF | TGTGCCTGGAGCAGGACTAGCTTCCACGAGCAGTACTTC
TRBJ1-1 | TRBD1 | - | TRBV10-2 | CASSPGGSTEAFF | TGCGCCAGCAGTCCAGGGGGGTCCACTGAAGCTTTCTTT
TRBJ2-7 | TRBD2 | few | TRBV7-9 | CASSLTRGLATYEQYF | TGTGCCAGCAGCCTCACGAGGGGACTAGCCACCTACGAGCAGTACTTC
TRBJ2-3 | TRBD1 | - | TRBV5-6 | CASNGQGSTDTQYF | TGTGCCAGCAACGGACAGGGTTCCACAGATACGCAGTATTTT
TRBJ2-1 | TRBD2 | - | TRBV28 | CATTSGASYNEQFF | TGTGCCACTACAAGCGGGGCCTCCTACAATGAGCAGTTCTTC
TRBJ1-3 | - | - | TRBV6-5 | CASSYSTTGGNTIYF | TGTGCCAGCAGTTATTCGACGACAGGTGGAAACACCATATATTTT
TRBJ2-7 | TRBD1 | - | TRBV5-1 | CASSAATGAPYEQYF | TGCGCCAGCAGCGCCGCGACAGGGGCCCCCTACGAGCAGTACTTC
TRBJ2-1 | TRBD2 | - | TRBV19 | CASTGTSGKYRGEQFF | TGTGCCAGTACCGGGACTAGCGGGAAATATAGGGGTGAGCAGTTCTTC
TRBJ2-7 | TRBD2 | few | TRBV2 | CASRLGLADEQYF | TGTGCCAGCAGGCTGGGACTAGCGGACGAGCAGTACTTC
TRBJ2-3 | - | - | TRBV11-1 | CASSLLGTGTDTQYF | TGTGCCAGCAGCTTACTGGGGACTGGCACAGATACGCAGTATTTT
TRBJ1-2 | - | - | TRBV9 | CASRDPPGGGYTF | TGTGCCAGCAGAGACCCCCCAGGAGGGGGCTACACCTTC
TRBJ2-7 | - | once | TRBV9 | CASSVSGGSYEQYF | TGTGCCAGCAGCGTCTCCGGGGGCTCCTACGAGCAGTACTTC
TRBJ1-4 | - | - | TRBV6-6 | CASSYLGPPVNEKLFF | TGTGCCAGCAGTTACCTCGGACCGCCGGTTAATGAAAAACTGTTTTTT
TRBJ2-2 | - | - | TRBV5-4 | CASSLSPGELFF | TGTGCCAGCAGCTTGTCTCCCGGGGAGCTGTTTTTT
TRBJ1-5 | TRBD1 | - | TRBV19 | CASSDTGTGRQHF | TGTGCCAGTAGTGATACTGGGACAGGGCGGCAGCATTTT
TRBJ1-3 | - | few | TRBV18 | CASSPTTQPGNTIYF | TGTGCCAGCTCACCAACTACACAACCTGGAAACACCATATATTTT
TRBJ1-2 | - | - | TRBV9 | CASNGKTETYTF | TGTGCCAGCAATGGGAAGACAGAAACCTACACCTTC
TRBJ2-1 | TRBD2 | - | TRBV19 | CASSVLAGGPGEQFF | TGTGCCAGTAGCGTACTAGCGGGAGGGCCTGGAGAGCAGTTCTTC
TRBJ1-2 | TRBD1 | - | TRBV18 | CASSRATGNYGYTF | TGTGCCAGCTCCCGAGCGACAGGGAACTATGGCTACACCTTC
TRBJ2-7 | TRBD2 | - | TRBV13 | CASSSLSGSSYEQYF | TGTGCCAGCAGCTCCCTAAGCGGGAGCTCCTACGAGCAGTACTTC
TRBJ1-3 | - | - | TRBV5-1 | CASSLGDPGNTIYF | TGCGCCAGCAGCTTGGGGGACCCTGGAAACACCATATATTTT
TRBJ2-3 | - | - | TRBV5-5 | CASSLLDTQYF | TGTGCCAGCAGCTTGTTGGATACGCAGTATTTT
TRBJ1-1 | TRBD1 | - | TRBV30 | CAWRPDRGNTEAFF | TGTGCCTGGAGACCGGACAGGGGTAACACTGAAGCTTTCTTT
TRBJ1-1 | - | - | TRBV4-2 | CASSQDQGGDTEAFF | TGTGCCAGCAGCCAAGACCAGGGAGGGGACACTGAAGCTTTCTTT
TRBJ2-3 | TRBD1 | - | TRBV19 | CASSARDSATDTQYF | TGTGCCAGTAGTGCCCGGGACAGCGCCACAGATACGCAGTATTTT
TRBJ2-7 | TRBD2 | - | TRBV7-9 | CASSLEVAGSYEQYF | TGTGCCAGCAGCTTAGAGGTAGCGGGATCCTACGAGCAGTACTTC
TRBJ1-5 | - | - | TRBV19 | CASRSSWNQPQHF | TGTGCCAGTAGGAGCTCATGGAATCAGCCCCAGCATTTT
TRBJ2-2 | - | - | TRBV30 | CAWIQEGFDSGELFF | TGTGCCTGGATACAGGAGGGGTTTGACTCCGGGGAGCTGTTTTTT